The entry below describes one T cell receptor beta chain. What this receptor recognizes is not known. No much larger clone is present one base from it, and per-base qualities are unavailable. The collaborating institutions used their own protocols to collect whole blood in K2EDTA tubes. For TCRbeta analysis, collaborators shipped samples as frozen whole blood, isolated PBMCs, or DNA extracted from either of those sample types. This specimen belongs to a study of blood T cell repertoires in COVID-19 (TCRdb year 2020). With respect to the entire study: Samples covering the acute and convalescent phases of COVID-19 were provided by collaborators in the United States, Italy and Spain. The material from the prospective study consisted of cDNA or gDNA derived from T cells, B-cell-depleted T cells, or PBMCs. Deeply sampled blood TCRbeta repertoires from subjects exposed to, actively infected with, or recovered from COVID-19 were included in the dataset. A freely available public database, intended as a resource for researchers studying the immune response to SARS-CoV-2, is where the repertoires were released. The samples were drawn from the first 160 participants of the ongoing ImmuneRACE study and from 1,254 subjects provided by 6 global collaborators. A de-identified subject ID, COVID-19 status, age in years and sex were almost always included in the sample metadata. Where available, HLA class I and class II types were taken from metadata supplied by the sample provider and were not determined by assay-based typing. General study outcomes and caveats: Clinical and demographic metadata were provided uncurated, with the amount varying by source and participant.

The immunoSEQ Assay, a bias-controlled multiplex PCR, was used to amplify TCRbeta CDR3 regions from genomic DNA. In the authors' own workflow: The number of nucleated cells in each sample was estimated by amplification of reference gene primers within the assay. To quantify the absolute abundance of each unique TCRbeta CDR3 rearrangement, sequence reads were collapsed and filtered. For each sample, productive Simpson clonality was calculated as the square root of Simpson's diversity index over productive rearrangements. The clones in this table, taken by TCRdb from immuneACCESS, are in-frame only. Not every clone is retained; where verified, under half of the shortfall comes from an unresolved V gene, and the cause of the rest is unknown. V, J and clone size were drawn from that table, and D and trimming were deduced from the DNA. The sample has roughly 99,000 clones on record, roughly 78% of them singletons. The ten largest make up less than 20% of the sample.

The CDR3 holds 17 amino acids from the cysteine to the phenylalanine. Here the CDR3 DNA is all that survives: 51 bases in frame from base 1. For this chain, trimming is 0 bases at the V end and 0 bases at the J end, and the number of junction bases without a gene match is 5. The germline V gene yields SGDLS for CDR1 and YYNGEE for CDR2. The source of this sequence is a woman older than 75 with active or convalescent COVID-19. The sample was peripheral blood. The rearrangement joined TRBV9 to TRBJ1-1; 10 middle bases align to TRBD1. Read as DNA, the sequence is TGTGCCAGCAGCGTAGCAGTGGGACAGGGGCTGAACACTGAAGCTTTCTTT. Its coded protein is CASSVAVGQGLNTEAFF.